The 6 T cell receptor beta chains reported below all come from one sample, sequenced in a study of regulatory T cells in long-lasting Graves disease. This sample's time point: persistent/refractory GD, antithyroid drugs over 5 years with positive TRAb. After RNA was extracted from PBMCs, the TCR library was made from it. To make TCR beta libraries, researchers used iRepertoire HTBI primers and Arm-PCR of CDR3 regions. TCRdb recomputed calls from the multiplex PCR reads with MiXCR, one row per CDR3 protein. In the table there are around 510,000 distinct CDR3 sequences, 20% to 25% of which are singletons. This specimen was peripheral blood mononuclear cells (PBMCs), taken when the disease was refractory, from a patient treated with antithyroid drugs. The receptors stem from a female donor with Graves disease.

The chain is built from TRBV15 and TRBJ2-7, with a weak D call TRBD1 (6 bases). This CDR3 has 14 residues. Trimming shortened V by 3 bases and J by 7 bases, and 16 bases separated the two germline ends. Per germline, CDR1 LNHNV and CDR2 YYDKDF (reference sequence). DNA for the CDR3: TGTGCCACCAGCAGTACAACAGGGTCGCGGGAGCAGTACTTC. This encodes CATSSTTGSREQYF.

The chain is built from TRBV12-3 or TRBV12-4 and TRBJ2-2; 8 positions agree with TRBD1. Trimming took 6 bases from V and 6 from J; bases not matched to a gene: 9. The CDR3 runs to 15 residues. In DNA, the CDR3 is TGTGCCAGCAGCACGGACAGGGAAGGTCCCGGGGAGCTGTTTTTT. Translating it yields CASSTDREGPGELFF.

This clonotype came up many times. The V gene is TRBV20-1, the J gene TRBJ2-5; D gene unclear. This CDR3 is 13 amino acids long. The V gene lost 4 bases and the J gene lost 5 bases, with 14 bases spanning the gap. Germline values: CDR1 DFQATT, CDR2 SNEGSKA (reference sequence). In DNA, the CDR3 is TGCAGTGCTACCTTACTTCTTCCTGAGACCCAGTACTTC. Amino acids: CSATLLLPETQYF.

As DNA, the CDR3 is TGTGCCAGTAGTATCGGAGGAGTCACCGGGGAGCTGTTTTTT. This encodes CASSIGGVTGELFF. The chain has TRBV19 and TRBJ2-2; possibly TRBD2 for D (5 bases). This CDR3 is built from 14 residues. Germline CDR1 LNHDA, CDR2 SQIVND (reference sequence). The V end lost 3 bases, the J end lost 4 bases, and 9 bases lay between the germline ends.

V and J are TRBV3-1 and TRBJ1-4; 8 bases are shared with TRBD1. V lost 5 bases and J lost 8; bases outside the gene matches: 10. The CDR3 sequence is 15 residues long. Germline V gene sequence: CDR1 LGHDT, CDR2 YNNKEL (reference sequence). The CDR3 DNA is TGTGCCAGCAGCGCGAGGACAGGGCGGATCGAAAAACTGTTTTTT. Its translation: CASSARTGRIEKLFF.

This clonotype was picked up many times. This chain links TRBV29-1 with TRBJ2-7, with D perhaps being TRBD1 or TRBD2 (6 bases each). The germline CDR1 and CDR2 sequences are SQVTM and ANQGSEA. The CDR3 is 14 residues long. Trimming left V 3 bases short and J 1 base short, with 13 bases between. The chain's CDR3 is CSVDTGAGSYEQYF. CDR3 sequence (DNA): TGCAGCGTTGATACGGGGGCTGGATCCTACGAGCAGTACTTC.